The following is a TCR beta chain sequence with its context. The data originate from a study of shared clonotypes between healthy human individuals. Per the germline V gene, CDR1 is SGHRS and CDR2 is YFSETQ. There are 14 residues in the CDR3. Between the trimmed V and J ends, which lost 0 bases and 6 bases, there was a span of 10 bases. The protocol was immunoSEQ multiplex PCR, while the TCRdb copy is restricted to in-frame clones and leaves out a portion. The sample lists some 1 million clones; about 77% were seen once. This sequence joins TRBV5-1 and TRBJ2-1, with D unclear. The clonotype comes from a man between 18 and 35 years old in good health. The sample consisted of memory CD4+ T cells sorted from blood. Subset here: CD45RA-negative fraction. CDR3 sequence reads: CASSLAGRPNEQFF. DNA of the CDR3: TGCGCCAGCAGCTTGGCCGGTAGACCCAATGAGCAGTTCTTC.